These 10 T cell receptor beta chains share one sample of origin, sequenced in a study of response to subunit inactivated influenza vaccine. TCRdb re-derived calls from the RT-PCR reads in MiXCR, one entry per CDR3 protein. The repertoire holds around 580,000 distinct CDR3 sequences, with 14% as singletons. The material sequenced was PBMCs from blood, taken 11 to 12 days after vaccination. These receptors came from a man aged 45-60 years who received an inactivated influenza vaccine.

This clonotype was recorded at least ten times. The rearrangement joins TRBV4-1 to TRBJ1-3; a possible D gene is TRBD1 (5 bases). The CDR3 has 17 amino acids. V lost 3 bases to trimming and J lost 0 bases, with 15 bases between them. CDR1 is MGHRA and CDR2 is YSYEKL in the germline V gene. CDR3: CASSHDSRANSGNTIYF. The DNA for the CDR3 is TGCGCCAGCAGCCACGACTCCAGGGCCAACTCTGGAAACACCATATATTTT.

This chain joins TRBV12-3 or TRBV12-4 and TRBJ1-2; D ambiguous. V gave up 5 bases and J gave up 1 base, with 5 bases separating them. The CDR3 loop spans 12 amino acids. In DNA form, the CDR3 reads TGTGCCAGCAGTAACCATAACTATGGCTACACCTTC. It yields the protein CASSNHNYGYTF.

CDR3 loop: CAISAGQGGEQYF. CDR3 sequence (DNA): TGTGCCATCAGCGCTGGACAGGGTGGCGAGCAGTACTTC. This chain links TRBV10-3 with TRBJ2-7, with 8 bases aligning to TRBD1. With 6 bases clipped from V and 6 bases from J, the junction kept 7 bases outside the gene matches. This CDR3 contains 13 residues. From germline, CDR1 is ENHRY and CDR2 SYGVKD.

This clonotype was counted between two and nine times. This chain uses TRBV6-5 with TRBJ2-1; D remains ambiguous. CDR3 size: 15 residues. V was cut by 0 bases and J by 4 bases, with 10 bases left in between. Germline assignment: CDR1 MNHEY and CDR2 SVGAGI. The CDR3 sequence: CASSYSTAQYNEQFF. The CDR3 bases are TGTGCCAGCAGTTACTCGACGGCACAGTACAATGAGCAGTTCTTC.

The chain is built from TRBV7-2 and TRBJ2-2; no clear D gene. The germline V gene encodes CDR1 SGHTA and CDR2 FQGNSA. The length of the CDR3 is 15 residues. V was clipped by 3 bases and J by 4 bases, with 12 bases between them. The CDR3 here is CASSFAGAGTGELFF. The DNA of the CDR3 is TGTGCCAGCAGCTTCGCCGGAGCAGGCACCGGGGAGCTGTTTTTT.

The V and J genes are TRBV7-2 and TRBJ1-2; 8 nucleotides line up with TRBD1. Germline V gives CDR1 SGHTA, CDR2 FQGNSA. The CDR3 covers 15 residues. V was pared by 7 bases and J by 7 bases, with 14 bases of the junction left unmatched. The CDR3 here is CASTQTTTGGGGYTF. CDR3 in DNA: TGTGCCAGCACACAAACCACAACAGGGGGAGGTGGCTACACCTTC.

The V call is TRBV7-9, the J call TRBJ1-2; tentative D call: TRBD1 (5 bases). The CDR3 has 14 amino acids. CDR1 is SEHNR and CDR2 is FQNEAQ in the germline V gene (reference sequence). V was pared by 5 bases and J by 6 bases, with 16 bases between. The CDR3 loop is CASSGADQFNGYTF. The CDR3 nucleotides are TGTGCCAGCAGCGGGGCCGACCAATTCAATGGCTACACCTTC. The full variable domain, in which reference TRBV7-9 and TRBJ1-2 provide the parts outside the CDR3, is DTGVSQNPRHKITKRGQNVTFRCDPISEHNRLYWYRQTLGQGPEFLTYFQNEAQLEKSRLLSDRFSAERPKGSFSTLEIQRTEQGDSAMYLCASSGADQFNGYTFGSGTRLTVV.

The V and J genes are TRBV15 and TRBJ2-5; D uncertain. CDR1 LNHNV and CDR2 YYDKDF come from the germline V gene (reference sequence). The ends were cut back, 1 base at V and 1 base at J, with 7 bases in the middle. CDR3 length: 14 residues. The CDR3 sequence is CATSRGTAQETQYF. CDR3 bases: TGTGCCACCAGCAGAGGTACAGCCCAAGAGACCCAGTACTTC.

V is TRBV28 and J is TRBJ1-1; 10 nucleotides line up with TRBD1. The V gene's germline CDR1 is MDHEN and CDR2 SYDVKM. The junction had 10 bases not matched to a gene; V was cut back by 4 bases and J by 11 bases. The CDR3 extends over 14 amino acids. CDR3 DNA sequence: TGTGCCAGCAGTTCACCCGGGACAGGGGTGCGCGCTTTCTTT. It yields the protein CASSSPGTGVRAFF.

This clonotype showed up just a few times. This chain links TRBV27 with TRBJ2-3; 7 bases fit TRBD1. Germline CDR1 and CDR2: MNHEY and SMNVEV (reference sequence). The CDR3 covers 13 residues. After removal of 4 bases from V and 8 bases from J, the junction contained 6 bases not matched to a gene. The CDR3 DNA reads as TGTGCCAGCAGTTCCTACAGGGGTCGTACGCAGTATTTT. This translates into CASSSYRGRTQYF.